This entry lists 5 T cell receptor beta chains sequenced from one sample in a study of cytomegalovirus exposure and HLA in healthy donors. Both 60 Vbeta primers and 13 Jbeta primers went into the PCR. Clones were sequenced by immunoSEQ multiplex PCR, and TCRdb holds only the in-frame ones, with some missing. The sample yields roughly 110,000 clones, 65% to 80% seen once. Sequenced: PBMCs. The receptors were sampled from a woman aged 50 to 65 in good health and CMV-seropositive.

This clone was picked up a small number of times. The J gene is TRBJ1-5, the V gene TRBV6-1; tentative D call: TRBD1 (5 bases). The CDR3 extends over 15 amino acids. Germline V lookup: CDR1 MNHNS, CDR2 SASEGT. V gave up 0 bases and J gave up 0 bases, with 6 bases separating them. In nucleotides, the CDR3 is TGTGCCAGCAGTGAAGCGGGGGGTAGCAATCAGCCCCAGCATTTT. The encoded protein is CASSEAGGSNQPQHF.

This chain joins TRBV7-2 and TRBJ1-5; 7 nucleotides align to TRBD1. The CDR3 has 14 amino acids. J gave up 12 bases and V 6 bases, and 14 bases lay outside the gene matches. Germline V gene sequence: CDR1 SGHTA, CDR2 FQGNSA. This chain's CDR3 is CASSQGQVPLDQHF. CDR3 nucleotide sequence: TGTGCCAGCAGTCAAGGACAGGTTCCTTTGGACCAGCATTTT.

The V and J genes are TRBV5-1 and TRBJ1-3; D gene unclear. With 0 bases removed from V and 1 base from J, the gap between germline ends came to 14 bases. The germline V gene encodes CDR1 SGHRS and CDR2 YFSETQ. The CDR3 runs to 17 residues. The chain's CDR3 is CASSLALGRGSGNTIYF. DNA of the CDR3: TGCGCCAGCAGCTTGGCTCTGGGTCGCGGATCTGGAAACACCATATATTTT.

The chain couples TRBV19 to TRBJ1-2; possible D gene TRBD1, 5 bases. Trimming pared 5 bases from V and 2 bases from J, leaving 9 bases between. The CDR3 has 13 residues. Germline V gene lookup returns CDR1 LNHDA and CDR2 SQIVND (reference sequence). CDR3 residues: CASSWKGNYGYTF. CDR3 nucleotides: TGTGCCAGTAGTTGGAAGGGGAACTATGGCTACACCTTC.

In its sample, this clone was seen a few times. The chain employs TRBV2 and TRBJ2-4, with TRBD1 matching over 7 bases. Trimming cost V 7 bases and J 0 bases; bases outside gene matches: 6. The CDR3 contains 15 residues. Germline V gene lookup returns CDR1 SNHLY and CDR2 FYNNEI. This CDR3 reads CASNRDSLAKNIQYF. CDR3 DNA: TGTGCCAGCAATAGGGACAGCCTAGCCAAAAACATTCAGTACTTC.